This T cell receptor beta chain was documented in a study of spatial heterogeneity in lung cancer. Study in general: The study consistently detected more beta-chain than alpha-chain sequences. The average count in raw reads for each unique TCR and UMI combination exceeded eight appearances.

TCRdb reprocessed the 5' RACE reads via MiXCR and lists one record per CDR3 protein. Seen here are about 3,300 distinct CDR3 sequences, around 32% observed once, and the top ten hold about two fifths. Time point indicated: sample taken at primary tumor resection. Unsorted whole RNA from tumor, nontumor lung or frozen PBMC underwent sequencing. A total of around 72 untreated early-stage non-small cell lung cancer patients served as donors. By share, this clonotype counts as medium-sized. This beta chain is off target for a library built for alpha chains, so its abundance means little. This sequence was found in a female donor with early-stage non-small cell lung cancer. The sequencing here drew on PBMCs, taken at surgery.

CDR3 loop: CASSPGQKPDTQYF. DNA of the CDR3: TGTGCCAGCAGCCCTGGACAGAAACCAGATACGCAGTATTTT. The chain recombines TRBV11-3 with TRBJ2-3; TRBD1 is a possible D gene (6 bases). This CDR3 region has 14 residues. Germline CDR1 is SGHNT and CDR2 is YENEEA. The V end lost 5 bases, the J end lost 4 bases, and 13 bases lay between the germline ends.